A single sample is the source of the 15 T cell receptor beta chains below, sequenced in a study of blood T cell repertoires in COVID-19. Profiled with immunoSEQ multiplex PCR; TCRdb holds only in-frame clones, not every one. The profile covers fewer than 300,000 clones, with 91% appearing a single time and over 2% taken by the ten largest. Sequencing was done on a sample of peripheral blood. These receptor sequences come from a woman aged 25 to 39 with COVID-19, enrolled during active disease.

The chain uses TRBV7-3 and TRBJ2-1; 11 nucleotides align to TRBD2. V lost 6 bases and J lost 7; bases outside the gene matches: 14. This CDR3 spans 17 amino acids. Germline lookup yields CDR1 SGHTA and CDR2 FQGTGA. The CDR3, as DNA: TGTGCCAGCAGTCCAGGACCCGGGCTAGCGGGAGGAAATGAGCAGTTCTTC. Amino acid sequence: CASSPGPGLAGGNEQFF. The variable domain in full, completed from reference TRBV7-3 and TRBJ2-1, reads GAGVSQTPSNKVTEKGKYVELRCDPISGHTALYWYRQSLGQGPEFLIYFQGTGAADDSGLPNDRFFAVRPEGSVSTLKIQRTERGDSAVYLCASSPGPGLAGGNEQFFGPGTRLTVL.

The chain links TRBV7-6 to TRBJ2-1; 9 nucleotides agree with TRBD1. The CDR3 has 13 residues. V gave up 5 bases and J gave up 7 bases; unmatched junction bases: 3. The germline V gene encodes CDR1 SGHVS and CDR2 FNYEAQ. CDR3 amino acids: CASSRGTGNEQFF. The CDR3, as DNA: TGTGCCAGCAGCCGAGGGACAGGGAATGAGCAGTTCTTC.

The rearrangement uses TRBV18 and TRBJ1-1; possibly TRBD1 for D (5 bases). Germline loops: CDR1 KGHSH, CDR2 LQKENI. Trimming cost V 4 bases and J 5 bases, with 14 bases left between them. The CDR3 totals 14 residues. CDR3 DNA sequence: TGTGCCAGCTCACAGACCAGGGCTGGGACTGAAGCTTTCTTT. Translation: CASSQTRAGTEAFF.

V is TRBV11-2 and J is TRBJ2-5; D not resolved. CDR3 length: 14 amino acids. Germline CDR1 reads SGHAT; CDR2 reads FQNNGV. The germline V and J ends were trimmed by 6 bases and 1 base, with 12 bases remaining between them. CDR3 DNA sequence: TGTGCCAGCAGGGCCGGGTTGGGCCAAGAGACCCAGTACTTC. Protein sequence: CASRAGLGQETQYF.

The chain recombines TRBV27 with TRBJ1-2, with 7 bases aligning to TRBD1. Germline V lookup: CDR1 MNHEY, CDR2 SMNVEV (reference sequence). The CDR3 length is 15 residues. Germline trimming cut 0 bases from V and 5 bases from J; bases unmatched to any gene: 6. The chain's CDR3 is CASSLSWDRTYGYTF. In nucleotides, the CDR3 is TGTGCCAGCAGTTTATCCTGGGACAGAACTTATGGCTACACCTTC.

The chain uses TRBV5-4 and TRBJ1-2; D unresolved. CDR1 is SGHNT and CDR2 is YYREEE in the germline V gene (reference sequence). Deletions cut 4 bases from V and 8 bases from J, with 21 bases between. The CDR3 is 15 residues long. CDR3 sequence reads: CASSLGRAAFEGYTF. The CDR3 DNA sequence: TGTGCCAGCAGCCTGGGGAGGGCAGCCTTTGAAGGCTACACCTTC.

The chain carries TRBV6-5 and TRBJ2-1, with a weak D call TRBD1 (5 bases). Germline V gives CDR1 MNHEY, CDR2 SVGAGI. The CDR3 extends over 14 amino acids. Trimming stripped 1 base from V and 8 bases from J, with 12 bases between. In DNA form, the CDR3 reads TGTGCCAGCAGTTACTTGGGGCTATCGCATGAGCAGTTCTTC. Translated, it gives CASSYLGLSHEQFF.

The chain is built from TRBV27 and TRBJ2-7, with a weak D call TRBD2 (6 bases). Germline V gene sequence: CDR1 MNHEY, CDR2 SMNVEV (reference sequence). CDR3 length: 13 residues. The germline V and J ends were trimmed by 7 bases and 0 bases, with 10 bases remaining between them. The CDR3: CASIEAGSYEQYF. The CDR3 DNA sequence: TGTGCCAGCATAGAAGCGGGCTCCTACGAGCAGTACTTC.

The CDR3 region is CASSLGGFTEAFF. The CDR3 region has the DNA TGTGCCAGCAGCTTAGGGGGCTTCACTGAAGCTTTCTTT. The chain is built from TRBV11-1 and TRBJ1-1; tentatively, D is TRBD1 (5 bases). In germline, CDR1 is SGHAT, CDR2 FQDESV (reference sequence). Trimming took off 1 base at V and 4 bases at J, with 7 bases between the two ends. The CDR3 sequence is 13 residues long.

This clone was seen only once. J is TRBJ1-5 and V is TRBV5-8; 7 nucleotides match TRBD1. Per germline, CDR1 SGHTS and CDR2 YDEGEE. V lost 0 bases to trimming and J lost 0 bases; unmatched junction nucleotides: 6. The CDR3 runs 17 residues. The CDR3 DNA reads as TGTGCCAGCAGCTTGGGAGGACAGGTTTATAGCAATCAGCCCCAGCATTTT. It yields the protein CASSLGGQVYSNQPQHF.

DNA for the CDR3: TGTGCCAGTAGTATAACGTCGGGGGGGGAGCTGTTTTTT. Amino acids: CASSITSGGELFF. The V gene is TRBV19, the J gene TRBJ2-2; TRBD2 is a possible D gene (5 bases). This CDR3 region has 13 residues. Germline V lookup: CDR1 LNHDA, CDR2 SQIVND (reference sequence). V lost 2 bases and J 8 bases, leaving 9 bases between the germline ends.

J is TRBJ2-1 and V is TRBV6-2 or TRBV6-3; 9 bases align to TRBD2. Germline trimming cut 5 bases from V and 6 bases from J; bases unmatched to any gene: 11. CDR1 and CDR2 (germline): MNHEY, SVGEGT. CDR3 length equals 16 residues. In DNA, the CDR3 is TGTGCCAGCAGTACGGGTGGCGGGAGGGCCTTCAATGAGCAGTTCTTC. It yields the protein CASSTGGGRAFNEQFF.

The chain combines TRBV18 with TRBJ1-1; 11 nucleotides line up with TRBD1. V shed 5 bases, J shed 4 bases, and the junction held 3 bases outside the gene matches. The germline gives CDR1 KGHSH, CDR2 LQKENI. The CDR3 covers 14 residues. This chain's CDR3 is CASSSGQGATEAFF. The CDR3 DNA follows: TGTGCCAGCTCATCCGGACAGGGGGCCACTGAAGCTTTCTTT.

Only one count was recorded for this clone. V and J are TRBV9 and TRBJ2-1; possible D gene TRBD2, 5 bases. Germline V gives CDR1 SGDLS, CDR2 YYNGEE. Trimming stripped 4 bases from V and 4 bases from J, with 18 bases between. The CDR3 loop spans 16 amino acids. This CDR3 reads CASSSPGAELYNEQFF. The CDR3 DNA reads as TGTGCCAGCAGCTCCCCCGGAGCGGAGCTTTACAATGAGCAGTTCTTC.

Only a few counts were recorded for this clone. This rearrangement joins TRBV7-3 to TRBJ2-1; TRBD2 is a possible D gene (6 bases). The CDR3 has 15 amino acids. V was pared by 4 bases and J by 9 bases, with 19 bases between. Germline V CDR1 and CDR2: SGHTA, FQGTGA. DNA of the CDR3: TGTGCCAGCAGCTCTTTCGGGGGAGTAGCGAGTGAGCAGTTCTTC. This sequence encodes CASSSFGGVASEQFF.